This TCR beta chain originates from a study of OX40 agonist ivuxolimab in advanced cancers. Study overall: Of the participants, about 40% had some prior anti-PD-1, anti-PD-L1 or anti-CTLA-4 therapy, which was allowed.

Profiled with immunoSEQ multiplex PCR; TCRdb holds only in-frame clones, not every one. This sample has 60,000 to 85,000 clones; roughly 90% occur once, and the top ten carry around 0.95%. Any history of autoimmune disease or systemic immunosuppression disqualified patients. The input for sequencing was CD4+ or CD8+ T cells sorted from blood, taken in a trial of the OX40 agonist ivuxolimab. The origin of this receptor is an adult with an advanced solid tumor such as melanoma, head and neck, liver or kidney cancer.

The CDR3 region is CASSLGSRDKLADTQYF. CDR3 sequence (DNA): TGTGCCAGCAGCTTAGGTTCGCGGGATAAGCTGGCAGATACGCAGTATTTT. This sequence joins TRBV7-9 and TRBJ2-3; maybe TRBD2 (6 bases). Germline CDR1 is SEHNR and CDR2 is FQNEAQ (reference sequence). This CDR3 is built from 17 residues. V shed 1 base and J shed 4 bases, with 18 bases lying between them. Based on the CDR3 plus reference TRBV7-9 and TRBJ2-3, the full variable domain is DTGVSQNPRHKITKRGQNVTFRCDPISEHNRLYWYRQTLGQGPEFLTYFQNEAQLEKSRLLSDRFSAERPKGSFSTLEIQRTEQGDSAMYLCASSLGSRDKLADTQYFGPGTRLTVL.